This is a list of T cell receptor beta chains from one sample in a study of neurological immune-mediated disorders. TCRdb re-called the 5' RACE reads through MiXCR, storing one row per CDR3 protein. The sample has 45,000 to 60,000 distinct CDR3 sequences; roughly 13% are singletons. The specimen sequenced was PBMCs. The receptors stem from a male donor with HTLV-1-associated myelopathy (HAM/TSP). The CDR3 runs from the conserved cysteine through the conserved F or W. A D gene is named only where the DNA matches it firmly. Size is stated for part of the rows, as once, few or many counts, or as a class when the clone is expanded.

cdr3_aa | cdr3_nt | clone_size | j_call | v_call | d_call
CASSFLLGLEREDTQYF | TGTGCCAGCAGTTTTCTACTAGGACTAGAGCGAGAAGATACGCAGTATTTT | . | TRBJ2-3 | TRBV6-2/TRBV6-3 | TRBD2
CATSSLVVLGVGEAFF | TGTGCCACCAGCAGTCTTGTCGTATTAGGGGTTGGGGAGGCTTTCTTT | many | TRBJ1-1 | TRBV15 | .
CASSLAGGPGETQYF | TGTGCTAGCAGCTTAGCGGGGGGGCCAGGAGAGACCCAGTACTTC | many | TRBJ2-5 | TRBV7-7 | TRBD2
CASSPTELNTEAFF | TGTGCCAGCAGTCCGACAGAGCTGAACACTGAAGCTTTCTTT | many | TRBJ1-1 | TRBV6-5 | .
CASTAGLTYNEQFF | TGTGCCAGCACGGCAGGACTGACCTACAATGAGCAGTTCTTC | many | TRBJ2-1 | TRBV2 | .
CSARDPGVYSNQPQHF | TGCAGTGCTAGAGATCCCGGGGTTTATAGCAATCAGCCCCAGCATTTT | many | TRBJ1-5 | TRBV20-1 | .
CASSLASGGRQETQYF | TGCGCCAGCAGCTTGGCTAGCGGGGGGCGACAAGAGACCCAGTACTTC | many | TRBJ2-5 | TRBV5-1 | TRBD2
CASKDPLGLVSTQYF | TGCGCCAGCAAGGATCCCCTGGGGCTAGTCAGCACCCAGTACTTC | many | TRBJ2-5 | TRBV10-2 | .
CASSVRQGDSGANVLTF | TGTGCCAGCAGTGTCCGGCAGGGGGATTCTGGGGCCAACGTCCTGACTTTC | many | TRBJ2-6 | TRBV2 | TRBD1
CASSSAGIGDTQYF | TGTGCCAGCAGCTCAGCGGGGATCGGGGATACGCAGTATTTT | . | TRBJ2-3 | TRBV5-6 | TRBD2